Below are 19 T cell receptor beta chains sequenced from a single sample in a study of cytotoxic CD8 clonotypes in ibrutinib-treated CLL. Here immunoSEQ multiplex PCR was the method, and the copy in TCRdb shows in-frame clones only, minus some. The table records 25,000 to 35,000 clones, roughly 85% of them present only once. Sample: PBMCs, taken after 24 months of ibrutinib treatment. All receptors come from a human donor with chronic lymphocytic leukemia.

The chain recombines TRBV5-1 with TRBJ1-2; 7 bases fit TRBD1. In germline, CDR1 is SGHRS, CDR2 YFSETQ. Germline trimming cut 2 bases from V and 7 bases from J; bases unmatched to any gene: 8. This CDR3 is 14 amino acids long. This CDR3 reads CASSFTGEGGGYTF. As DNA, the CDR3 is TGCGCCAGCAGCTTTACAGGGGAAGGGGGTGGCTACACCTTC.

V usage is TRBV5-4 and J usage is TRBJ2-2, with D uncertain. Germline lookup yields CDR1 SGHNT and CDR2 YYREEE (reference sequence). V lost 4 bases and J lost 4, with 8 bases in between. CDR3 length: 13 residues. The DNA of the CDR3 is TGTGCCAGCAGCCATAAGATCACCGGGGAGCTGTTTTTT. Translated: CASSHKITGELFF. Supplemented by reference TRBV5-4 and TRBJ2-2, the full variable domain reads ETGVTQSPTHLIKTRGQQVTLRCSSQSGHNTVSWYQQALGQGPQFIFQYYREEENGRGNFPPRFSGLQFPNYSSELNVNALELDDSALYLCASSHKITGELFFGEGSRLTVL.

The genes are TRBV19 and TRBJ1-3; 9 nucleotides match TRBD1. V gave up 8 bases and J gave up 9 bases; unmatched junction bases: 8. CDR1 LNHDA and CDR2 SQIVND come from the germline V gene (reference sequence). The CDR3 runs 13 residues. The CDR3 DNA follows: TGTGCCAGTGAGGGACAGGGAGGTCGCACCATATATTTT. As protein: CASEGQGGRTIYF.

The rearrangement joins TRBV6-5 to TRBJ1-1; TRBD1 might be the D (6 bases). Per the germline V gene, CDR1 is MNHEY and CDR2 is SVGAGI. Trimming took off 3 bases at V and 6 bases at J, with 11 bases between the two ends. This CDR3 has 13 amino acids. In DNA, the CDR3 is TGTGCCAGCAGTTATAAACAGGGCTCTGAAGCTTTCTTT. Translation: CASSYKQGSEAFF.

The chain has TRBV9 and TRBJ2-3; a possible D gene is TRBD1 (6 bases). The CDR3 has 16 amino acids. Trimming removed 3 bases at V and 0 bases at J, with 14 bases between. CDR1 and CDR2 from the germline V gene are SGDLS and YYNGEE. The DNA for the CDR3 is TGTGCCAGCAGCGGGACAGTAAACCCTAGCACAGATACGCAGTATTTT. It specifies CASSGTVNPSTDTQYF.

Written as DNA, the CDR3 is TGCGCCAGCAGCCAAGACCGGACAGGTTCTATAGATACGCAGTATTTT. It codes for CASSQDRTGSIDTQYF. The rearrangement joins TRBV4-1 to TRBJ2-3; the match to TRBD1 covers 7 bases. The CDR3 length is 16 residues. Germline values: CDR1 MGHRA, CDR2 YSYEKL. V lost 0 bases, J lost 5 bases, and 8 bases stayed unmatched.

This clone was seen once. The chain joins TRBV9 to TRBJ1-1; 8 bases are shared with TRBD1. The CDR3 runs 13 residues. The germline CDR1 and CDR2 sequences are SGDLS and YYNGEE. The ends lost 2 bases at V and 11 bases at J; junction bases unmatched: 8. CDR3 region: CASSVAGGAHAFF. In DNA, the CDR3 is TGTGCCAGCAGCGTTGCAGGGGGCGCGCATGCTTTCTTT. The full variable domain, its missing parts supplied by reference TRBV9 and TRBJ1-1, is DSGVTQTPKHLITATGQRVTLRCSPRSGDLSVYWYQQSLDQGLQFLIQYYNGEERAKGNILERFSAQQFPDLHSELNLSSLELGDSALYFCASSVAGGAHAFFGQGTRLTVV.

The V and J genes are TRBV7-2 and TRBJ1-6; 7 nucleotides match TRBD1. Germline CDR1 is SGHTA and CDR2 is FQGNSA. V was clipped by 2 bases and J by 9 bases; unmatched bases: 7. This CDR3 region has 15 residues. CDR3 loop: CASSLTGTDSSPLHF. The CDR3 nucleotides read TGTGCCAGCAGCTTAACGGGGACAGATAGTTCACCCCTCCACTTT. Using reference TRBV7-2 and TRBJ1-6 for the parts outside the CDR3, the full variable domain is GAGVSQSPSNKVTEKGKDVELRCDPISGHTALYWYRQSLGQGLEFLIYFQGNSAPDKSGLPSDRFSAERTGGSVSTLTIQRTQQEDSAVYLCASSLTGTDSSPLHFGNGTRLTVT.

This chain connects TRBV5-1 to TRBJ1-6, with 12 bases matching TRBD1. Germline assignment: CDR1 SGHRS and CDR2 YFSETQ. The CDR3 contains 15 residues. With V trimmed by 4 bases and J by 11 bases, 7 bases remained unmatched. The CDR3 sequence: CASSVSGTGGTPLHF. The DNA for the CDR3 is TGCGCCAGCAGCGTCTCCGGGACAGGGGGCACACCCCTCCACTTT.

CDR3 loop: CASSGDPTSYEQYF. DNA for the CDR3: TGTGCCAGCAGTGGAGACCCGACTTCGTACGAGCAGTACTTC. The chain links TRBV6-1 to TRBJ2-7; D is uncertain. V lost 4 bases and J lost 4, with 14 bases in between. CDR1 and CDR2 (germline): MNHNS, SASEGT. The CDR3 runs to 14 residues.

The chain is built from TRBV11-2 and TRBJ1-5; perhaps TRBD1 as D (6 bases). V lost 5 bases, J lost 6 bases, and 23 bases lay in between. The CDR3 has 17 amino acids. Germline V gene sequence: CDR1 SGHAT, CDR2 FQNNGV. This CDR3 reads CASSPPGVPLRSQPQHF. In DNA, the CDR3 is TGTGCCAGCAGCCCCCCAGGGGTCCCCCTTAGGAGTCAGCCCCAGCATTTT. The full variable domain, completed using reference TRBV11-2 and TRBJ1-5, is EAGVAQSPRYKIIEKRQSVAFWCNPISGHATLYWYQQILGQGPKLLIQFQNNGVVDDSQLPKDRFSAERLKGVDSTLKIQPAKLEDSAVYLCASSPPGVPLRSQPQHFGDGTRLSIL.

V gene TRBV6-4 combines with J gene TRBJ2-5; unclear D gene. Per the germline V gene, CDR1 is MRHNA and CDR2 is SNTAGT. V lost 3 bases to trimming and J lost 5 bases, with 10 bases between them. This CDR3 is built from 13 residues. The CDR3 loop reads CASSEVPWETQYF. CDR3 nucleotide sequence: TGTGCCAGCAGTGAGGTCCCGTGGGAGACCCAGTACTTC.

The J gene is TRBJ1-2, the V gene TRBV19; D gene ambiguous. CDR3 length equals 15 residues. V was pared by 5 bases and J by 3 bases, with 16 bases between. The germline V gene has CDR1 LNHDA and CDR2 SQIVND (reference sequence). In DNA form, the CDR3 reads TGTGCCAGTAGTCTTTGGGTGGCGGCTGACTATGGCTACACCTTC. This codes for CASSLWVAADYGYTF.

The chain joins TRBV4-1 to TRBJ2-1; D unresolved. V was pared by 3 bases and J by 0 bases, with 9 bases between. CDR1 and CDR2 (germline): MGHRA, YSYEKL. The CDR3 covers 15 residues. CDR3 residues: CASSQGWGSYNEQFF. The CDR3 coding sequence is TGCGCCAGCAGCCAGGGGTGGGGCTCCTACAATGAGCAGTTCTTC.

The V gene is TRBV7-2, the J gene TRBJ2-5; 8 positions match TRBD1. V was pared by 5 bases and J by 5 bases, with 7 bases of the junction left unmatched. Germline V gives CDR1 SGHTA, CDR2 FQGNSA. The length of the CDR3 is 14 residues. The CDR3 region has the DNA TGTGCCAGCAGCCCCACGACAGGGGTGGAGACCCAGTACTTC. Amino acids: CASSPTTGVETQYF.

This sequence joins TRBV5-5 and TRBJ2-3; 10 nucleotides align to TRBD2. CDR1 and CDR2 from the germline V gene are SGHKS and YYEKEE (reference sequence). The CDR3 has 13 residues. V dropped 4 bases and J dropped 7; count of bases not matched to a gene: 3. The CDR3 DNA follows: TGTGCCAGCAGCACAGCGGGGGGGAATACGCAGTATTTT. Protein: CASSTAGGNTQYF.

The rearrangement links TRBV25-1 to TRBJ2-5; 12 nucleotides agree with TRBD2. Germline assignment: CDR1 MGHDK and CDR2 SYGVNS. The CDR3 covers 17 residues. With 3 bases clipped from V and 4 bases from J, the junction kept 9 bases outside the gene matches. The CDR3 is CASSDGQLAGGAETQYF. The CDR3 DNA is TGTGCCAGCAGTGATGGCCAACTAGCGGGGGGTGCAGAGACCCAGTACTTC. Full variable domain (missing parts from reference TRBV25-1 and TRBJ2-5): EADIYQTPRYLVIGTGKKITLECSQTMGHDKMYWYQQDPGMELHLIHYSYGVNSTEKGDLSSESTVSRIRTEHFPLTLESARPSHTSQYLCASSDGQLAGGAETQYFGPGTRLLVL.

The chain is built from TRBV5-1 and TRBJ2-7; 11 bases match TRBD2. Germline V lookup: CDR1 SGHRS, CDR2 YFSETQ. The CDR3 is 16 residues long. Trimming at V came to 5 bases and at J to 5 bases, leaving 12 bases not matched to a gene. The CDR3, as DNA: TGCGCCAGCAGGGAGACTCTAGCGGGGGGCGTCGACGAGCAGTACTTC. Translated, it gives CASRETLAGGVDEQYF.

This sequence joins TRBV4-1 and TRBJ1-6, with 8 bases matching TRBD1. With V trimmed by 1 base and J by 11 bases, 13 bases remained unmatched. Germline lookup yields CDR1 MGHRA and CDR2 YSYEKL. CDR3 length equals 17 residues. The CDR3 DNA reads TGCGCCAGCAGCCAAGCGACTTCCGGGACAGGCCCTCCACCCCTCCACTTT. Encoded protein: CASSQATSGTGPPPLHF.